This TCR beta chain is drawn from a study of CD4 T cells in relation to SARS-CoV-2 and coronaviruses. Study in general: PBMCs were cultured with antigen for roughly 10 days before TCR beta sequencing. Crossreactive spike epitopes shared across donors were mapped to their HLA restriction.

Sequencing was performed with immunoSEQ multiplex PCR; in TCRdb, only in-frame clones are kept and a portion is missing. The table shows about 22,000 clones, with roughly 80% occurring only once. On this clone itself: No antigen is known for it.

The length of the CDR3 is 12 residues. CDR1 is WNHNN, CDR2 SYGVQD, per germline (reference sequence). The ends were cut back, 3 bases at V and 7 bases at J, with 8 bases in the middle. CD4+ T cells from unexposed donors were obtained before the COVID-19 pandemic (2011-2018). Isolation of CD4+ T cells took place after about 10 days in culture. Testing used SARS-CoV-2 S/N and four cold-coronavirus spikes on unexposed-donor CD4+ T cells, cells permitting. The sequence came from a human donor in good health. The sample comprised CD4+ T cells from PBMCs, cultured in vitro. V usage is TRBV10-1 and J usage is TRBJ2-3; unclear D gene. The CDR3 reads CASSEGGHTQYF. The CDR3, as DNA: TGCGCCAGCAGTGAAGGTGGTCATACGCAGTATTTT.